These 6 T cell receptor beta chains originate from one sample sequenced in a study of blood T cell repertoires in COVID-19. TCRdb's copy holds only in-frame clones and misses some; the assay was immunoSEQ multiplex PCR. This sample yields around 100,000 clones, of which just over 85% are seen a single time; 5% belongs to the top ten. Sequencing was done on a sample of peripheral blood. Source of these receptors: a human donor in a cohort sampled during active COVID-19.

The CDR3 nucleotides read TGTGCCAGCAGCGACCCCGCAGGGGTGGTGAACACTGAAGCTTTCTTT. Its protein is CASSDPAGVVNTEAFF. The chain couples TRBV7-9 to TRBJ1-1; D might be TRBD1 (6 bases). The V and J ends lost 5 bases and 0 bases respectively, with 16 bases between them. The CDR3 consists of 16 residues. Germline V lookup: CDR1 SEHNR, CDR2 FQNEAQ (reference sequence). Supplemented by reference TRBV7-9 and TRBJ1-1, the full variable domain reads DTGVSQNPRHKITKRGQNVTFRCDPISEHNRLYWYRQTLGQGPEFLTYFQNEAQLEKSRLLSDRFSAERPKGSFSTLEIQRTEQGDSAMYLCASSDPAGVVNTEAFFGQGTRLTVV.

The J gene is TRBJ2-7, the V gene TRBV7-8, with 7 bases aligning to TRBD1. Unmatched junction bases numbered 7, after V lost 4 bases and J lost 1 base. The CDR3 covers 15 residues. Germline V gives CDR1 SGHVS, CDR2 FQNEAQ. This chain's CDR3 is CASSSRGQISYEQYF. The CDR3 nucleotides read TGTGCCAGCAGCTCCCGGGGACAGATATCCTACGAGCAGTACTTC.

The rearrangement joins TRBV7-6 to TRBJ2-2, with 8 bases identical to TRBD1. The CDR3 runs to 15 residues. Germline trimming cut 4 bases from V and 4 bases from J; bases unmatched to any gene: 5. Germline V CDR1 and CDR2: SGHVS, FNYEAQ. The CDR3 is CASSSQGAGTGELFF. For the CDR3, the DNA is TGTGCCAGCAGCTCCCAGGGGGCGGGCACCGGGGAGCTGTTTTTT. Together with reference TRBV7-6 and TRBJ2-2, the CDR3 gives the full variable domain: GAGVSQSPRYKVTKRGQDVALRCDPISGHVSLYWYRQALGQGPEFLTYFNYEAQQDKSGLPNDRFSAERPEGSISTLTIQRTEQRDSAMYRCASSSQGAGTGELFFGEGSRLTVL.

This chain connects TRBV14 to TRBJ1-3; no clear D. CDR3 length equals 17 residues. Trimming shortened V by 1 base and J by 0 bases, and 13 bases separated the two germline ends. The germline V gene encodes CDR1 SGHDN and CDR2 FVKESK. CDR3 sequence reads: CASSQGSGSFSGNTIYF. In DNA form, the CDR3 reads TGTGCCAGCAGCCAAGGGTCCGGGTCGTTCTCTGGAAACACCATATATTTT.

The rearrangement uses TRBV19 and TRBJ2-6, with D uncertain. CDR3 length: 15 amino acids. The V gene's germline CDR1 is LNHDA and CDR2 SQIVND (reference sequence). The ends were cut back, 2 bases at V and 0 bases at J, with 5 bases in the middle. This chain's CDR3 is CASSITASGANVLTF. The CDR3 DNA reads TGTGCCAGTAGTATAACAGCCTCTGGGGCCAACGTCCTGACTTTC.

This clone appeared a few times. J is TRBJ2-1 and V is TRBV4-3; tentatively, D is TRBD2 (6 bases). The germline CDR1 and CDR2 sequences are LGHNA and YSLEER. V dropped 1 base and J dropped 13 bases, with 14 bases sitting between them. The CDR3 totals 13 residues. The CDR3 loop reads CASSQAGLREQFF. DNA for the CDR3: TGCGCCAGCAGCCAAGCGGGACTCAGAGAACAGTTCTTC.